These T cell receptor beta chains were read from a single sample in a study of T cells in Graves' hyperthyroidism and ophthalmopathy. One entry per CDR3 protein, called by TCRdb with MiXCR from the multiplex PCR reads. The table records more than 450,000 distinct CDR3 sequences, roughly 21% of them present only once. The sequencing sample was made of blood. The receptors derive from a middle-aged man with Graves' ophthalmopathy. Each CDR3 is given with its conserved first and last residue. D genes are given only for firm matches. Clone size is stated in some rows and not others, as once, few, many or a class when expanded.

few | TRBJ1-2 | TRBV7-2 | NA | CASSQYSDGYTF | TGTGCCAGCAGCCAATATTCGGATGGCTACACCTTC
NA | TRBJ2-7 | TRBV20-1 | TRBD2 | CSADAPSGSRAYEQYF | TGCAGTGCTGACGCCCCTAGCGGGAGCAGAGCCTACGAGCAGTACTTC
many | TRBJ1-5 | TRBV19 | NA | CASSIAGIRNQPQHF | TGTGCCAGTAGTATAGCGGGGATTCGCAATCAGCCCCAGCATTTT
many | TRBJ2-5 | TRBV7-7 | NA | CASSLDRNQETQYF | TGTGCTAGCAGCCTTGACAGGAACCAAGAGACCCAGTACTTC
few | TRBJ2-3 | TRBV12-3/TRBV12-4 | TRBD1 | CASSPTGGGGSQYF | TGTGCCAGCAGTCCGACAGGGGGCGGCGGATCGCAGTATTTT
few | TRBJ2-1 | TRBV9 | TRBD2 | CASSVAGSGGYNEQFF | TGTGCCAGCAGCGTAGCTGGTAGCGGGGGGTACAATGAGCAGTTCTTC
NA | TRBJ2-5 | TRBV28 | TRBD1 | CASSATGTGDQETQYF | TGTGCCAGCAGTGCCACCGGGACAGGGGACCAAGAGACCCAGTACTTC
many | TRBJ2-1 | TRBV20-1 | NA | CSARSLLPPYNEQFF | TGCAGTGCTAGGAGTCTACTCCCACCCTACAATGAGCAGTTCTTC
NA | TRBJ2-7 | TRBV12-3/TRBV12-4 | TRBD2 | CASSRSGGPYEQYF | TGTGCCAGCAGTCGGAGCGGGGGGCCCTACGAGCAGTACTTC
NA | TRBJ1-1 | TRBV6-9 | TRBD1 | CASSFARQGGTEAFF | TGTGCCAGCAGTTTCGCGAGACAGGGAGGCACTGAAGCTTTCTTT
NA | TRBJ1-4 | TRBV19 | NA | CASSSGPAEKLFF | TGTGCCAGTAGTTCGGGACCGGCGGAAAAACTGTTTTTT
NA | TRBJ2-3 | TRBV28 | TRBD2 | CASSSFFRLAGDTDTQYF | TGTGCCAGCAGTTCATTTTTTAGACTAGCGGGAGATACAGATACGCAGTATTTT
NA | TRBJ2-7 | TRBV6-1 | TRBD2 | CASSDYGTSGSHEQYF | TGTGCCAGCAGCGATTATGGGACTAGCGGGAGCCACGAGCAGTACTTC
NA | TRBJ2-1 | TRBV12-3/TRBV12-4 | TRBD2 | CASGLALAGGGYNEQFF | TGTGCCAGCGGTTTAGCACTAGCGGGGGGCGGGTACAATGAGCAGTTCTTC
few | TRBJ1-2 | TRBV12-3/TRBV12-4 | NA | CASTFQPQGDGYTF | TGTGCCAGCACCTTCCAACCCCAGGGAGATGGCTACACCTTC
many | TRBJ2-1 | TRBV7-2 | NA | CASRDSLPYNEQFF | TGTGCCAGCAGAGACTCGCTCCCCTACAATGAGCAGTTCTTC
many | TRBJ1-2 | TRBV15 | TRBD1 | CATSRGLGDSGYTF | TGTGCCACCAGCAGAGGCCTCGGGGACAGTGGCTACACCTTC
NA | TRBJ2-1 | TRBV29-1 | TRBD2 | CSVERLAGGYEQFF | TGCAGCGTTGAAAGACTAGCGGGAGGGTATGAGCAGTTCTTC
NA | TRBJ2-5 | TRBV12-3/TRBV12-4 | TRBD2 | CASRPGLAETQYF | TGTGCCAGCAGGCCGGGACTAGCCGAGACCCAGTACTTC
many | TRBJ1-1 | TRBV6-2/TRBV6-3 | NA | CASSRKGITEAFF | TGTGCCAGCAGCCGTAAGGGGATAACTGAAGCTTTCTTT
few | TRBJ2-1 | TRBV6-2/TRBV6-3 | TRBD2 | CASRRSGTSGRARVWQFF | TGTGCCAGCAGACGTTCCGGGACTAGCGGGAGGGCCAGGGTATGGCAGTTCTTC
few | TRBJ2-7 | TRBV12-3/TRBV12-4 | NA | CASRENGGSYEQYF | TGTGCCAGCAGGGAGAACGGGGGTTCCTACGAGCAGTACTTC
NA | TRBJ1-4 | TRBV5-1 | NA | CASSLGEKIGEKLFF | TGCGCCAGCAGCTTGGGTGAGAAGATTGGAGAAAAACTGTTTTTT
few | TRBJ1-4 | TRBV11-2 | NA | CASSLARASEKLFF | TGTGCCAGCAGCTTAGCCAGGGCCTCTGAAAAACTGTTTTTT
few | TRBJ2-5 | TRBV3-1 | TRBD1 | CASSSDRGIHISTETQYF | TGTGCCAGCAGCTCCGACAGGGGGATTCACATTTCTACGGAGACCCAGTACTTC
many | TRBJ1-1 | TRBV18 | TRBD1 | CASSAQQGVNTEAFF | TGTGCCAGCTCAGCTCAACAGGGGGTGAACACTGAAGCTTTCTTT
NA | TRBJ1-1 | TRBV29-1 | NA | CSVEEEGSGGNTEAFF | TGCAGCGTTGAAGAGGAAGGCTCAGGAGGGAACACTGAAGCTTTCTTT
many | TRBJ2-3 | TRBV12-3/TRBV12-4 | NA | CASSLWQEGDTQYF | TGTGCCAGCAGTTTATGGCAGGAAGGAGATACGCAGTATTTT
many | TRBJ1-1 | TRBV28 | TRBD1 | CASTATGGNTEAFF | TGTGCCAGCACCGCGACAGGGGGGAACACTGAAGCTTTCTTT
many | TRBJ2-1 | TRBV27 | TRBD2 | CASSYRSGRADEQFF | TGTGCCAGCAGTTACCGGAGCGGGAGGGCCGATGAGCAGTTCTTC
few | TRBJ1-1 | TRBV6-2/TRBV6-3 | NA | CASSYGRAESTEAFF | TGTGCCAGCAGTTACGGCAGGGCAGAGAGCACTGAAGCTTTCTTT
NA | TRBJ2-1 | TRBV20-1 | NA | CSAGRQIDSPSNEQFF | TGCAGTGCAGGAAGACAGATAGACTCCCCCTCCAATGAGCAGTTCTTC
many | TRBJ1-1 | TRBV12-3/TRBV12-4 | NA | CASSLHVNTEAFF | TGTGCCAGCAGTTTACACGTGAACACTGAAGCTTTCTTT
many | TRBJ1-4 | TRBV11-2 | NA | CASSLDPHRSEKLFF | TGTGCCAGCAGCTTAGATCCGCACCGCTCAGAAAAACTGTTTTTT
NA | TRBJ2-3 | TRBV3-1 | TRBD2 | CASSLTSAADTQYF | TGTGCCAGCAGCCTCACTAGCGCAGCAGATACGCAGTATTTT